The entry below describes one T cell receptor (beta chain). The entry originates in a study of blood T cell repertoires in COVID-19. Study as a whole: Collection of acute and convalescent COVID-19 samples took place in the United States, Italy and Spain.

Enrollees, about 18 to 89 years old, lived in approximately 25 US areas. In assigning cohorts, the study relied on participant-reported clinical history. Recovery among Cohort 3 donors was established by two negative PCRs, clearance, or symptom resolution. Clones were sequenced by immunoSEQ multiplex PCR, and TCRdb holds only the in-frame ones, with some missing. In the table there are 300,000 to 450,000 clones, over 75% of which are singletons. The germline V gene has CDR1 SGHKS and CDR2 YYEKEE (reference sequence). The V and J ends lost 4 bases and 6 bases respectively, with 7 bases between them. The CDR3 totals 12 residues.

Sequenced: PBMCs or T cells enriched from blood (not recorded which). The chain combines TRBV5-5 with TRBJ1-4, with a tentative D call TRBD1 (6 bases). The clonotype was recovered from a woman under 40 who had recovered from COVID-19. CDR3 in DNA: TGTGCCAGCAGCCGACAGGATGAAAAACTGTTTTTT. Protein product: CASSRQDEKLFF.